Given below is one T cell receptor beta chain in context. This sample was included in a study of cytomegalovirus exposure and HLA in healthy donors. This CDR3 is built from 16 residues. Germline assignment: CDR1 MNHNS and CDR2 SASEGT. 60 Vbeta and 13 Jbeta primers were used in PCR. TCRdb's copy holds only in-frame clones and misses some; the assay was immunoSEQ multiplex PCR. The data hold approximately 100,000 clones, with around 77% observed a single time. The sequence came from a man aged 45-65 years in good health and CMV-seropositive. Sequences were obtained from PBMCs. The chain couples TRBV6-1 to TRBJ2-5; 11 bases fit TRBD2. The DNA end lines up better with TRBJ2-7; the J call may be wrong. The CDR3 loop is CASSDPSSGRPYEQYF. The CDR3 DNA follows: TGTGCCAGCAGTGACCCCTCTAGCGGGAGGCCCTACGAGCAGTACTTC.